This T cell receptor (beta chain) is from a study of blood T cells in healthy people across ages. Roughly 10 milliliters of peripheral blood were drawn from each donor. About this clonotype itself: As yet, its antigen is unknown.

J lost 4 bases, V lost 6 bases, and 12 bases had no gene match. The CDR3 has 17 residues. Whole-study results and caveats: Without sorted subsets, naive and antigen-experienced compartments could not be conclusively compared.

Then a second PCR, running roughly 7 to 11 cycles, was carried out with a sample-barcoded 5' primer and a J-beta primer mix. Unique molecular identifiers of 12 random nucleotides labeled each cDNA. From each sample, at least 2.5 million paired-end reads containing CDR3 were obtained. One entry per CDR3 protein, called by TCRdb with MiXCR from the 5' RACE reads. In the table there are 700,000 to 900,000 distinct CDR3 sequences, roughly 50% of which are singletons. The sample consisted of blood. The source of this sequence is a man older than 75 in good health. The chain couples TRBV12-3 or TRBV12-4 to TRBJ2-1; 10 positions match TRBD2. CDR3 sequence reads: CASRDLSGRTKYNEQFF. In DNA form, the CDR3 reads TGTGCCAGCAGGGACCTTAGCGGGAGGACCAAGTACAATGAGCAGTTCTTC.